Presented here are 26 T cell receptor beta chains from one specimen sequenced in a study of cytomegalovirus exposure and HLA in healthy donors. With 60 Vbeta and 13 Jbeta primers, the PCR was carried out. Method: immunoSEQ multiplex PCR; TCRdb's copy keeps in-frame clones and lacks some. Here the sample spans about 180,000 clones, less than 85% being singletons. Sequencing used PBMCs. These receptors all come from a boy between 2 and 15 years old in good health and CMV-seronegative.

Here the CDR3 DNA reads TGTGCCAGCAGCCCACCCTGGGGGGGACTCTACAATGAGCAGTTCTTC. This sequence encodes CASSPPWGGLYNEQFF. The rearrangement uses TRBV14 and TRBJ2-1; 7 positions agree with TRBD2. CDR1 and CDR2 (germline): SGHDN, FVKESK. The CDR3 is 16 residues long. The V and J ends lost 4 bases and 3 bases, in that order; junction bases with no gene match: 9.

This chain connects TRBV28 to TRBJ1-5; D is possibly TRBD1 (6 bases). The CDR3 has 18 residues. Germline CDR1 reads MDHEN; CDR2 reads SYDVKM. V lost 5 bases and J lost 6, with 26 bases in between. The chain's CDR3 is CASSPTYLTGTRAQPQHF. CDR3 sequence (DNA): TGTGCCAGCAGTCCGACCTACTTAACCGGGACACGGGCTCAGCCCCAGCATTTT.

The chain carries TRBV27 and TRBJ2-7; 9 nucleotides agree with TRBD1. This CDR3 has 13 residues. The germline V gene encodes CDR1 MNHEY and CDR2 SMNVEV (reference sequence). The trim removed 6 bases at V and 6 bases at J, leaving 6 bases unmatched. Here the CDR3 reads CASSPQGAGEQYF. CDR3 DNA: TGTGCCAGCAGCCCACAGGGGGCGGGCGAGCAGTACTTC.

The chain carries TRBV30 and TRBJ1-1, with D tentatively TRBD1 (6 bases). The germline V gene encodes CDR1 GTSNPN and CDR2 SVGIG (reference sequence). This CDR3 is 14 amino acids long. The V end was cut by 4 bases, the J end by 0 bases, with 12 bases between. CDR3: CAWKYGQLNTEAFF. The DNA for the CDR3 is TGTGCCTGGAAGTACGGACAGCTGAACACTGAAGCTTTCTTT.

This chain links TRBV6-1 with TRBJ1-2; the match to TRBD1 covers 7 bases. CDR1 and CDR2 (germline): MNHNS, SASEGT. The CDR3 length is 15 residues. V shed 4 bases, J shed 1 base, and the junction held 6 bases outside the gene matches. CDR3 DNA: TGTGCCAGCAGTGTCGGGGACAGCTTTAACTATGGCTACACCTTC. Translated: CASSVGDSFNYGYTF.

The CDR3 DNA sequence: TGCAGTGCTCCCAGAGGAAACACCATATATTTT. Translation gives CSAPRGNTIYF. The rearrangement links TRBV20-1 to TRBJ1-3; D call uncertain. CDR1 and CDR2 from the germline V gene are DFQATT and SNEGSKA (reference sequence). V shed 5 bases and J shed 4 bases, with 6 bases lying between them. The CDR3 totals 11 residues.

The chain links TRBV7-9 to TRBJ2-5; weak D call: TRBD1 (6 bases). Germline V gene data show CDR1 as SEHNR and CDR2 as FQNEAQ (reference sequence). CDR3 length: 14 residues. V lost 5 bases and J 3 bases, leaving 13 bases between the germline ends. CDR3 sequence: CASSGTGKKETQYF. CDR3 DNA sequence: TGTGCCAGCAGCGGTACAGGGAAAAAAGAGACCCAGTACTTC.

CDR3 amino acids: CASSTGGPVTDTQYF. CDR3 sequence (DNA): TGTGCCAGCAGCACCGGGGGGCCGGTGACAGATACGCAGTATTTT. The chain uses TRBV7-6 and TRBJ2-3; a weak D match, TRBD2 (7 bases). In germline, CDR1 is SGHVS, CDR2 FNYEAQ. This CDR3 region has 15 residues. Trimming shortened V by 5 bases and J by 3 bases, and 15 bases separated the two germline ends.

The chain uses TRBV15 and TRBJ2-2; 7 nucleotides match TRBD1. V trimming: 7 bases; J trimming: 1 base; junction bases outside the gene matches: 9. The CDR3 length is 16 residues. Germline V gene lookup returns CDR1 LNHNV and CDR2 YYDKDF (reference sequence). CDR3 in DNA: TGTGCCACCACGCCAATGAGGGACAGGAACACCGGGGAGCTGTTTTTT. This gives the protein CATTPMRDRNTGELFF. The variable domain in full, with the rest retrieved from reference TRBV15 and TRBJ2-2, is DAMVIQNPRYQVTQFGKPVTLSCSQTLNHNVMYWYQQKSSQAPKLLFHYYDKDFNNEADTPDNFQSRRPNTSFCFLDIRSPGLGDTAMYLCATTPMRDRNTGELFFGEGSRLTVL.

The rearrangement uses TRBV12-2 and TRBJ1-2. TRBV12-2 counts as a pseudogene. The CDR3 spans 15 residues. The CDR3 nucleotides are TGTGCAAGTCGCCCCAGTCCTCGGGGGGAGAATGGCTACACCTTC. Protein sequence: CASRPSPRGENGYTF.

The chain links TRBV10-3 to TRBJ2-3, with 11 bases lining up with TRBD2. CDR1 is ENHRY, CDR2 SYGVKD, per germline. The CDR3 consists of 18 residues. Trimming took 2 bases from V and 0 from J; bases not matched to a gene: 7. The CDR3 is CAISEPTSGATSTDTQYF. CDR3 DNA: TGTGCCATCAGTGAGCCGACTAGCGGGGCAACTAGCACAGATACGCAGTATTTT.

The rearrangement uses TRBV27 and TRBJ1-1; D might be TRBD1 (5 bases). Trimming pared 8 bases from V and 4 bases from J, leaving 11 bases between. The germline gives CDR1 MNHEY, CDR2 SMNVEV (reference sequence). The CDR3 sequence is 12 residues long. The CDR3 DNA reads TGTGCCAGCCCAACAGGTCTCACTGAAGCTTTCTTT. It translates to CASPTGLTEAFF.

The rearrangement joins TRBV6-5 to TRBJ2-6, with D possibly being TRBD2 (5 bases). The CDR3 has 14 amino acids. Per germline, CDR1 MNHEY and CDR2 SVGAGI. Trimming left V 5 bases short and J 0 bases short, with 5 bases between. DNA for the CDR3: TGTGCCAGCAGTGGGAGCTCTGGGGCCAACGTCCTGACTTTC. It specifies CASSGSSGANVLTF.

This clone was observed a few times. The J gene is TRBJ2-1, the V gene TRBV25-1; 8 positions match TRBD2. The length of the CDR3 is 15 residues. Per germline, CDR1 MGHDK and CDR2 SYGVNS. The V gene end was trimmed by 10 bases and the J gene end by 9 bases; junction bases not matched to a gene: 17. The CDR3 region is CANPPRREENGEQFF. CDR3 coding DNA: TGTGCCAACCCCCCCCGGCGGGAGGAAAACGGTGAGCAGTTCTTC.

The chain is built from TRBV2 and TRBJ2-7; 7 positions match TRBD1. The CDR3 length is 16 residues. Trimming took 4 bases from V and 5 from J; bases not matched to a gene: 14. CDR1 is SNHLY and CDR2 is FYNNEI in the germline V gene. This CDR3 reads CASSASRGLLPHEQYF. CDR3 in DNA: TGTGCCAGCAGTGCCTCGAGGGGGCTCCTTCCCCACGAGCAGTACTTC.

The V call is TRBV7-8, the J call TRBJ2-2; D is possibly TRBD2 (5 bases). The V and J ends lost 1 base and 1 base respectively, with 7 bases between them. This CDR3 has 15 residues. CDR1 and CDR2 (germline): SGHVS, FQNEAQ. The CDR3 loop is CASSLELVNTGELFF. In DNA, the CDR3 is TGTGCCAGCAGCTTAGAACTAGTGAACACCGGGGAGCTGTTTTTT. The full variable domain, rest sourced from reference TRBV7-8 and TRBJ2-2, is GAGVSQSPRYKVAKRGQDVALRCDPISGHVSLFWYQQALGQGPEFLTYFQNEAQLDKSGLPSDRFFAERPEGSVSTLKIQRTQQEDSAVYLCASSLELVNTGELFFGEGSRLTVL.

The chain couples TRBV30 to TRBJ2-1, with 7 nucleotides matching TRBD2. Unmatched junction bases numbered 6, after V lost 0 bases and J lost 4 bases. The V gene's germline CDR1 is GTSNPN and CDR2 SVGIG (reference sequence). The CDR3 length is 15 residues. CDR3 in amino acids: CAWSVFSGPYNEQFF. The CDR3 DNA reads TGTGCCTGGAGTGTATTTAGCGGGCCTTACAATGAGCAGTTCTTC.

The J gene is TRBJ1-5, the V gene TRBV28, with no clear D. The CDR3 length is 16 residues. CDR1 MDHEN and CDR2 SYDVKM come from the germline V gene. V was clipped by 3 bases and J by 0 bases, with 12 bases between them. CDR3 DNA: TGTGCCAGCAGTTTCGACCGGCGGGGTAGCAATCAGCCCCAGCATTTT. Encoded protein: CASSFDRRGSNQPQHF.

J is TRBJ1-6 and V is TRBV7-9; D is perhaps TRBD1 (5 bases). The CDR3 is made up of 15 amino acids. V dropped 4 bases and J dropped 7 bases, with 14 bases sitting between them. CDR1 and CDR2 (germline): SEHNR, FQNEAQ (reference sequence). CDR3 sequence (DNA): TGTGCCAGCAGCTCATCCGGGACTGTAAATTCACCCCTCCACTTT. Amino acids: CASSSSGTVNSPLHF.

The gene calls are TRBV14 and TRBJ1-3, with D possibly matching TRBD1 (6 bases). The V end lost 3 bases, the J end lost 7 bases, and 28 bases lay between the germline ends. Germline lookup yields CDR1 SGHDN and CDR2 FVKESK. The CDR3 has 19 amino acids. The CDR3 reads CASSHAQGGGRIFPNTIYF. In DNA, the CDR3 is TGTGCCAGCAGCCATGCTCAAGGGGGGGGACGCATCTTTCCGAACACCATATATTTT.

In this sample, this clone turned up once. The rearrangement joins TRBV25-1 to TRBJ2-2, with 9 nucleotides matching TRBD1. Trimming at V came to 6 bases and at J to 5 bases, leaving 10 bases not matched to a gene. The CDR3 length is 16 residues. The germline V gene has CDR1 MGHDK and CDR2 SYGVNS. The CDR3 DNA is TGTGCCAGCAGAGATGGGACAGGGAGGATGACCGGGGAGCTGTTTTTT. Amino acid sequence: CASRDGTGRMTGELFF. Drawing the rest from reference TRBV25-1 and TRBJ2-2, the complete variable domain is EADIYQTPRYLVIGTGKKITLECSQTMGHDKMYWYQQDPGMELHLIHYSYGVNSTEKGDLSSESTVSRIRTEHFPLTLESARPSHTSQYLCASRDGTGRMTGELFFGEGSRLTVL.

The chain joins TRBV5-8 to TRBJ2-4; 8 nucleotides line up with TRBD1. The V gene's germline CDR1 is SGHTS and CDR2 YDEGEE. This CDR3 region has 14 residues. J lost 8 bases, V lost 7 bases, and 11 bases had no gene match. The CDR3 DNA is TGTGCCAGCGCTCAGGACAGGGTTAATTACATTCAGTACTTC. Protein sequence: CASAQDRVNYIQYF. Full variable domain (remainder filled in from reference TRBV5-8 and TRBJ2-4): EAGVTQSPTHLIKTRGQQATLRCSPISGHTSVYWYQQALGLGLQFLLWYDEGEERNRGNFPPRFSGRQFPNYSSELNVNALELEDSALYLCASAQDRVNYIQYFGAGTRLSVL.

This chain joins TRBV28 and TRBJ1-3, with D tentatively TRBD1 (5 bases). CDR3 length: 15 amino acids. The V end was cut by 6 bases, the J end by 1 base, with 13 bases between. The germline V gene encodes CDR1 MDHEN and CDR2 SYDVKM. The CDR3: CASSRGTDSGNTIYF. The CDR3 coding sequence is TGTGCCAGCAGCCGGGGGACGGATTCTGGAAACACCATATATTTT.

The chain is built from TRBV5-4 and TRBJ2-5; 10 nucleotides align to TRBD1. The V gene's germline CDR1 is SGHNT and CDR2 YYREEE (reference sequence). The CDR3 covers 15 residues. The V gene end was trimmed by 3 bases and the J gene end by 2 bases; junction bases not matched to a gene: 4. CDR3 bases: TGTGCCAGCAGCTCGGGACAGGGGAGGCAAGAGACCCAGTACTTC. It translates to CASSSGQGRQETQYF.

Details on this clone: At one boundary the junction diverges from the germline segment, which might be a read error. This chain links TRBV7-7 with TRBJ2-3, with a possible D match to TRBD1 (6 bases). This CDR3 spans 15 amino acids. CDR1 and CDR2 (germline): SSHAT, FNYEAQ (reference sequence). The CDR3 coding sequence is TGTGCTAGCAGCTTTCGAGGGGGTGGTGCAGATACGCAGTATTTT. Translating gives CASSFRGGGADTQYF. Variable domain in full (rest from reference TRBV7-7 and TRBJ2-3): GAGVSQSPRYKVTKRGQDVTLRCDPISSHATLYWYQQALGQGPEFLTYFNYEAQPDKSGLPSDRFSAERPEGSISTLTIQRTEQRDSAMYRCASSFRGGGADTQYFGPGTRLTVL.

The chain joins TRBV28 to TRBJ1-5; no reliable D call. This CDR3 spans 14 amino acids. Germline V gives CDR1 MDHEN, CDR2 SYDVKM. V lost 5 bases to trimming and J lost 2 bases, with 10 bases between them. DNA of the CDR3: TGTGCCAGCAGTCCTCTTACAGGCAATCAGCCCCAGCATTTT. Translating gives CASSPLTGNQPQHF.